Listed here are 18 T cell receptor beta chains from one sample, sequenced in a study of human T cells and chemical hapten exposure (dated by TCRdb to the early 2020s). Total RNA was extracted from unfractionated whole blood that had been collected in Tempus Blood RNA tubes. During library preparation, unique molecular identifiers were attached to individual cDNA molecules so that TCRs could be counted in a quantitative, reproducible way. TCRdb trimmed public reads at Q25 via fastp, called clones via MiXCR and kept in-frame beta chains. Every distinct CDR3 protein forms one entry, paired with its most common genes and DNA. The sample contains fewer than 150,000 distinct CDR3 sequences, around 9% of them found a single time. Of the sample, around 1.4% falls within the top ten clones. The sequencing input was whole blood. These TCRs come from a human donor in good health. Some clones in this sample may be carry-over from other donors' samples. Donor details come from another sample of the same person, matched by shared clones.

This clonotype was recorded at least ten times. The chain uses TRBV12-3 or TRBV12-4 and TRBJ2-1; TRBD2 matches 8 bases. This CDR3 comprises 14 residues. Trimming removed 5 bases from V and 6 bases from J; junction bases left unmatched: 6. CDR3 protein: CASSLGLAVNEQFF. The CDR3 nucleotides read TGTGCCAGCAGTCTCGGACTAGCTGTCAATGAGCAGTTCTTC.

The chain recombines TRBV28 with TRBJ2-5; 10 positions match TRBD1. The CDR3 consists of 14 residues. V was pared by 9 bases and J by 1 base, with 5 bases of the junction left unmatched. Germline V gene sequence: CDR1 MDHEN, CDR2 SYDVKM. This chain's CDR3 is CASSGQGIQETQYF. The CDR3 DNA follows: TGTGCCAGTTCGGGACAGGGGATCCAAGAGACCCAGTACTTC. Together with reference TRBV28 and TRBJ2-5, the CDR3 gives the full variable domain: DVKVTQSSRYLVKRTGEKVFLECVQDMDHENMFWYRQDPGLGLRLIYFSYDVKMKEKGDIPEGYSVSREKKERFSLILESASTNQTSMYLCASSGQGIQETQYFGPGTRLLVL.

This clonotype was observed a few times. V gene TRBV2 combines with J gene TRBJ1-2, with 7 bases fitting TRBD1. This CDR3 is built from 18 residues. Germline lookup yields CDR1 SNHLY and CDR2 FYNNEI. Losses at the gene ends were 5 bases for V and 0 bases for J; bases not matched to a gene: 15. The CDR3: CASSRQGLARSANYGYTF. The CDR3 DNA reads as TGTGCCAGCAGTAGACAGGGCCTCGCCCGCTCTGCTAACTATGGCTACACCTTC.

The chain uses TRBV7-9 and TRBJ2-7; D possibly uses TRBD1 or TRBD2 (5 bases each). Germline CDR1 and CDR2: SEHNR and FQNEAQ (reference sequence). V lost 1 base to trimming and J lost 3 bases, with 13 bases between them. The CDR3 runs 15 residues. The CDR3 region has the DNA TGTGCCAGCAGCTTAGGAGGGGCCAGAAGCTACGAGCAGTACTTC. Amino acid sequence: CASSLGGARSYEQYF.

The chain combines TRBV6-5 with TRBJ2-1; a possible D gene is TRBD2 (6 bases). V was shortened by 0 bases and J by 0 bases, with 9 bases between the two germline ends. The CDR3 has 16 amino acids. CDR1 and CDR2 from the germline V gene are MNHEY and SVGAGI. This chain's CDR3 is CASSYSGRGSYNEQFF. DNA of the CDR3: TGTGCCAGCAGTTACTCGGGGCGGGGCTCCTACAATGAGCAGTTCTTC.

This clonotype has only a few counts. The CDR3 coding sequence is TGTGCCAGCAGCTTAGAGGTTCTTCAAGAGACCCAGTACTTC. It translates to CASSLEVLQETQYF. The chain recombines TRBV7-9 with TRBJ2-5; D remains unclear. Germline values: CDR1 SEHNR, CDR2 FQNEAQ (reference sequence). Deletions cut 1 base from V and 2 bases from J, with 8 bases between. This CDR3 is 14 amino acids long.

The chain joins TRBV7-3 to TRBJ2-1; D might be TRBD2 (7 bases). The ends were cut back, 0 bases at V and 5 bases at J, with 14 bases in the middle. This CDR3 has 16 amino acids. CDR1 SGHTA and CDR2 FQGTGA come from the germline V gene. The CDR3, as DNA: TGTGCCAGCAGCTTAACTGGGGGGGCACCCGACAATGAGCAGTTCTTC. It yields the protein CASSLTGGAPDNEQFF.

This clonotype was seen repeatedly, ten times or more. The J gene is TRBJ2-1, the V gene TRBV12-3 or TRBV12-4, with D tentatively TRBD2 (6 bases). The germline V and J ends were trimmed by 5 bases and 4 bases, with 24 bases remaining between them. There are 18 residues in the CDR3. CDR3 bases: TGTGCCAGCAGTCTGGGCCTCGGGTTGAGCGGGTCTTACAATGAGCAGTTCTTC. Its protein is CASSLGLGLSGSYNEQFF.

The sample holds a few counts of this clonotype. The genes are TRBV2 and TRBJ2-1; TRBD2 agrees at 12 bases. Germline V gene sequence: CDR1 SNHLY, CDR2 FYNNEI. This CDR3 has 15 amino acids. V shed 5 bases and J 9 bases; nucleotides not matched to a gene: 8. The CDR3 loop reads CASSLLAGGRGEQFF. CDR3 nucleotide sequence: TGTGCCAGCAGTCTACTAGCGGGAGGCCGGGGTGAGCAGTTCTTC.

This clonotype was detected a few times. V and J are TRBV7-9 and TRBJ2-7, with TRBD2 as a possible D gene (6 bases). The V end lost 4 bases, the J end lost 1 base, and 11 bases lay between the germline ends. The CDR3 length is 14 residues. Germline-derived CDR1 and CDR2 are SEHNR and FQNEAQ (reference sequence). DNA for the CDR3: TGTGCCAGCAGCTCCTGGACTACTTCCTACGAGCAGTACTTC. Translated: CASSSWTTSYEQYF. The full variable domain, with the rest looked up from reference TRBV7-9 and TRBJ2-7, is DTGVSQNPRHKITKRGQNVTFRCDPISEHNRLYWYRQTLGQGPEFLTYFQNEAQLEKSRLLSDRFSAERPKGSFSTLEIQRTEQGDSAMYLCASSSWTTSYEQYFGPGTRLTVT.

This clonotype was counted between two and nine times. The rearrangement links TRBV29-1 to TRBJ2-7; 8 nucleotides align to TRBD2. Per the germline V gene, CDR1 is SQVTM and CDR2 is ANQGSEA. The CDR3 consists of 13 residues. J was trimmed by 1 base and V by 7 bases; bases with no gene match: 6. DNA for the CDR3: TGCAGCGCCGCGGGGGGTCTTTCCTACGAGCAGTACTTC. Translated: CSAAGGLSYEQYF.

This clonotype was detected a few times. This chain joins TRBV7-9 and TRBJ1-2, with TRBD1 matching 10 bases. The CDR3 totals 14 residues. The V gene end was trimmed by 5 bases and the J gene end by 6 bases; junction bases not matched to a gene: 6. CDR1 is SEHNR, CDR2 FQNEAQ, per germline (reference sequence). The CDR3 protein is CASSPRDRGNGYTF. In DNA form, the CDR3 reads TGTGCCAGCAGCCCCCGGGACAGGGGAAATGGCTACACCTTC.

This clonotype was recorded many times. J is TRBJ1-6 and V is TRBV18, with D tentatively TRBD1 (6 bases). Germline V gene data show CDR1 as KGHSH and CDR2 as LQKENI. V was clipped by 6 bases and J by 1 base, with 13 bases between them. This CDR3 region has 16 residues. In DNA form, the CDR3 reads TGTGCCAGCTCGTACGGCCAGGGGTCCTATAATTCACCCCTCCACTTT. It yields the protein CASSYGQGSYNSPLHF.

J is TRBJ2-7 and V is TRBV14, with D hard to call. Germline CDR1 SGHDN, CDR2 FVKESK. Trimming took off 3 bases at V and 3 bases at J, with 9 bases between the two ends. The CDR3 runs 13 residues. The CDR3 here is CASSHTVVYEQYF. The DNA for the CDR3 is TGTGCCAGCAGCCACACGGTGGTCTACGAGCAGTACTTC.

This chain connects TRBV5-1 to TRBJ2-2, with TRBD1 identical over 8 bases. The CDR3 contains 12 residues. V lost 9 bases, J lost 7 bases, and 5 bases stayed unmatched. Germline CDR1 and CDR2: SGHRS and YFSETQ. CDR3 coding DNA: TGCGCCACCGGACAGGGCGACGGGGAGCTGTTTTTT. It codes for CATGQGDGELFF. The full variable domain, in which reference TRBV5-1 and TRBJ2-2 provide the parts outside the CDR3, is KAGVTQTPRYLIKTRGQQVTLSCSPISGHRSVSWYQQTPGQGLQFLFEYFSETQRNKGNFPGRFSGRQFSNSRSEMNVSTLELGDSALYLCATGQGDGELFFGEGSRLTVL.

The genes are TRBV15 and TRBJ2-7; TRBD2 aligns across 12 bases. CDR3 length equals 16 residues. Germline values: CDR1 LNHNV, CDR2 YYDKDF (reference sequence). After removal of 1 base from V and 1 base from J, the junction contained 2 bases not matched to a gene. DNA of the CDR3: TGTGCCACCAGCAGAGTGGGACTAGCGGGTTCCTACGAGCAGTACTTC. Translated, it gives CATSRVGLAGSYEQYF.

This clonotype has a handful of counts. This chain links TRBV7-9 with TRBJ2-3; 7 bases fit TRBD1. The CDR3 is made up of 14 amino acids. Germline V lookup: CDR1 SEHNR, CDR2 FQNEAQ (reference sequence). V gave up 4 bases and J gave up 6 bases; unmatched junction bases: 7. CDR3 sequence: CASSWDSLSDTQYF. The DNA of the CDR3 is TGTGCCAGCAGCTGGGACAGTTTGTCCGATACGCAGTATTTT.

The CDR3 region is CSVSRDRTYNEQFF. CDR3 sequence (DNA): TGCAGCGTCTCCCGGGACAGGACCTACAATGAGCAGTTCTTC. V is TRBV29-1 and J is TRBJ2-1, with 8 bases matching TRBD1. The CDR3 totals 14 residues. CDR1 SQVTM and CDR2 ANQGSEA come from the germline V gene. V lost 6 bases, J lost 2 bases, and 6 bases stayed unmatched.